The 10 T cell receptor beta chains presented below share a single source sample, sequenced in a study of OX40 agonist ivuxolimab in advanced cancers. The repertoire was sequenced with immunoSEQ multiplex PCR; TCRdb's copy has only in-frame clones and lacks some. The table shows some 60,000 clones, with about 90% occurring only once. This material consisted of CD4+ or CD8+ T cells sorted from blood, taken in a trial of the OX40 agonist ivuxolimab. The receptors shown here come from an adult with an advanced solid tumor such as melanoma, head and neck, liver or kidney cancer.

The CDR3 bases are TGCGCCAGCAGCCCGGACAGGGGGCCTTGGGAGCAGTACTTC. Translated: CASSPDRGPWEQYF. The chain uses TRBV5-1 and TRBJ2-7, with 11 bases lining up with TRBD1. CDR3 length: 14 amino acids. The V gene's germline CDR1 is SGHRS and CDR2 YFSETQ. After removal of 4 bases from V and 7 bases from J, the junction contained 7 bases not matched to a gene.

The chain combines TRBV7-3 with TRBJ2-1; tentatively, D is TRBD2 (6 bases). This CDR3 spans 13 amino acids. With 5 bases removed from V and 7 bases from J, the gap between germline ends came to 12 bases. Germline loops: CDR1 SGHTA, CDR2 FQGTGA. CDR3 sequence reads: CASSLLSGNEQFF. CDR3 DNA: TGTGCCAGCAGCCTACTTAGCGGAAATGAGCAGTTCTTC.

The V call is TRBV7-3, the J call TRBJ2-2; a weak D match, TRBD2 (5 bases). The CDR3 consists of 14 residues. The V end was cut by 3 bases, the J end by 5 bases, with 10 bases between. CDR1 is SGHTA and CDR2 is FQGTGA in the germline V gene. CDR3 sequence (DNA): TGTGCCAGCAGCTTCCGGGGTCGGACCGGGGAGCTGTTTTTT. Translating it yields CASSFRGRTGELFF.

The chain links TRBV19 to TRBJ2-7; maybe TRBD1 (6 bases). This CDR3 contains 16 residues. V lost 5 bases and J lost 0, with 17 bases in between. Germline-derived CDR1 and CDR2 are LNHDA and SQIVND (reference sequence). The CDR3 loop is CASSRPGTLSSYEQYF. Here the CDR3 DNA reads TGTGCCAGTAGTCGACCCGGGACATTGAGCTCCTACGAGCAGTACTTC. Full variable domain (remainder filled in from reference TRBV19 and TRBJ2-7): DGGITQSPKYLFRKEGQNVTLSCEQNLNHDAMYWYRQDPGQGLRLIYYSQIVNDFQKGDIAEGYSVSREKKESFPLTVTSAQKNPTAFYLCASSRPGTLSSYEQYFGPGTRLTVT.

V is TRBV10-3 and J is TRBJ1-5; D is unclear. The V gene's germline CDR1 is ENHRY and CDR2 SYGVKD. V dropped 4 bases and J dropped 2 bases, with 3 bases sitting between them. The CDR3 spans 12 residues. The CDR3 loop is CAISAGNQPQHF. The CDR3 region has the DNA TGTGCCATCAGTGCTGGCAATCAGCCCCAGCATTTT.

This chain connects TRBV2 to TRBJ2-7, with D perhaps matching TRBD1 or TRBD2 (5 bases each). This CDR3 is built from 13 residues. Looked up from germline, CDR1 is SNHLY and CDR2 is FYNNEI. The V gene lost 7 bases and the J gene lost 1 base, with 11 bases spanning the gap. CDR3 DNA sequence: TGTGCCAGCATGAGGGGTGAGTCCTACGAGCAGTACTTC. Its translation: CASMRGESYEQYF.

The chain recombines TRBV19 with TRBJ1-1, with D tentatively TRBD1 (6 bases). The V end lost 5 bases, the J end lost 0 bases, and 22 bases lay between the germline ends. CDR1 and CDR2 (germline): LNHDA, SQIVND (reference sequence). This CDR3 comprises 18 residues. The CDR3 DNA is TGTGCCAGTAGTCTCGCAGGGGCGGGCCGAGGCATGAACACTGAAGCTTTCTTT. Translated, it gives CASSLAGAGRGMNTEAFF.

The chain joins TRBV6-5 to TRBJ1-4; tentative D call: TRBD1 (6 bases). In germline, CDR1 is MNHEY, CDR2 SVGAGI. Trimming shortened V by 0 bases and J by 7 bases, and 12 bases separated the two germline ends. The CDR3 totals 15 residues. The CDR3 loop is CASSYSSGGGEKLFF. DNA of the CDR3: TGTGCCAGCAGTTACTCGAGTGGGGGCGGTGAAAAACTGTTTTTT.

The J gene is TRBJ1-1, the V gene TRBV7-2, with unresolved D. The CDR3 length is 14 residues. Germline loops: CDR1 SGHTA, CDR2 FQGNSA. Trimming cost V 0 bases and J 6 bases, with 11 bases left between them. The CDR3 loop reads CASSLAGQAPEAFF. DNA for the CDR3: TGTGCCAGCAGCTTAGCAGGGCAGGCCCCTGAAGCTTTCTTT.

This clone turned up a few times. This sequence joins TRBV6-5 and TRBJ2-7, with 8 bases that match TRBD2. Germline V CDR1 and CDR2: MNHEY, SVGAGI. CDR3 size: 13 residues. V gave up 4 bases and J gave up 7 bases; unmatched junction bases: 6. The CDR3 DNA follows: TGTGCCAGCAGTTTCACGGGAGGGCTAGAGCAGTACTTC. This sequence encodes CASSFTGGLEQYF.